One sample yielded the 30 T cell receptor beta chains listed below, sequenced in a study of blood T cells in healthy people across ages. A second PCR of about 7 to 11 cycles used a sample-barcoded 5' primer and a J-beta primer mix. Each CDR3 protein gets one entry after TCRdb re-called the 5' RACE reads with MiXCR. The sample holds roughly 1,500,000 distinct CDR3 sequences; around 42% are singletons and the top ten take less than 8%. The sample taken for sequencing was blood. The origin of the receptors is a woman under 30 in good health.

A note on this clonotype: At one of its ends the junction is not consistent with the germline gene, which may arise from a read error. The chain combines TRBV20-1 with TRBJ2-6; maybe TRBD1 (5 bases). CDR1 DFQATT and CDR2 SNEGSKA come from the germline V gene (reference sequence). The CDR3 covers 16 residues. CDR3 DNA sequence: TGCAGTGCTAGAGATGGCCGTAGCTCTGGGGCCAACGTCCTGACTTTT. Encoded protein: CSARDGRSSGANVLTF.

This chain links TRBV29-1 with TRBJ2-7, with 7 nucleotides matching TRBD1. CDR1 and CDR2 (germline): SQVTM, ANQGSEA. The CDR3 totals 13 residues. With 0 bases clipped from V and 2 bases from J, the junction kept 1 base outside the gene matches. CDR3 loop: CSVEEGTAYEQYF. CDR3 coding DNA: TGCAGCGTTGAAGAGGGGACAGCCTACGAGCAGTACTTC.

This chain uses TRBV11-2 with TRBJ2-2, with D possibly called TRBD1 or TRBD2 (6 bases each). Trimming removed 11 bases at V and 4 bases at J, with 17 bases between. This CDR3 has 14 residues. Germline V gene data show CDR1 as SGHAT and CDR2 as FQNNGV. The CDR3 sequence: CAGKPPGATGELFF. The CDR3 DNA sequence: TGTGCCGGCAAGCCCCCGGGGGCCACCGGGGAGCTGTTTTTT.

This chain links TRBV4-1 with TRBJ2-7; 9 nucleotides line up with TRBD2. CDR1 is MGHRA and CDR2 is YSYEKL in the germline V gene. V shed 2 bases and J 2 bases; nucleotides not matched to a gene: 10. The CDR3 loop spans 17 amino acids. CDR3 nucleotide sequence: TGCGCCAGCAGCCAAATAGCGGGAGTGGTCACGGCCTACGAGCAGTACTTC. It is translated as CASSQIAGVVTAYEQYF.

The J gene is TRBJ2-5, the V gene TRBV20-1; 8 bases are a match to TRBD2. V shed 5 bases and J 4 bases; nucleotides not matched to a gene: 3. Germline V gene sequence: CDR1 DFQATT, CDR2 SNEGSKA (reference sequence). The CDR3 spans 12 residues. CDR3 sequence (DNA): TGCAGTGCTCGGGGGGGCCCAGAGACCCAGTACTTC. It specifies CSARGGPETQYF.

The chain uses TRBV10-3 and TRBJ2-7; D remains unclear. The germline V gene has CDR1 ENHRY and CDR2 SYGVKD. This CDR3 is 12 amino acids long. Trimming removed 3 bases from V and 4 bases from J, with 7 bases in between. This CDR3 is CAISDQAYEQYF. The CDR3 region has the DNA TGTGCCATCAGTGATCAAGCTTACGAGCAGTACTTC.

The chain is built from TRBV5-1 and TRBJ1-4; 11 positions agree with TRBD1. The CDR3 length is 16 residues. Germline trimming cut 4 bases from V and 4 bases from J; bases unmatched to any gene: 6. Germline V gives CDR1 SGHRS, CDR2 YFSETQ. The CDR3 loop is CASSPGQGVRNEKLFF. Written as DNA, the CDR3 is TGCGCCAGCAGCCCGGGACAGGGGGTGCGTAATGAAAAACTGTTTTTT.

V usage is TRBV6-5 and J usage is TRBJ1-2; 8 nucleotides match TRBD1. The CDR3 is 16 amino acids. V lost 4 bases and J lost 7; bases outside the gene matches: 14. Germline V CDR1 and CDR2: MNHEY, SVGAGI. The CDR3: CASSSPAGGDPSGYTF. The CDR3 DNA reads as TGTGCCAGCAGTTCCCCCGCAGGGGGCGATCCCAGTGGCTACACCTTC.

This clonotype was counted between two and nine times. The rearrangement joins TRBV10-3 to TRBJ2-2; 11 nucleotides line up with TRBD2. Germline loops: CDR1 ENHRY, CDR2 SYGVKD. The CDR3 runs to 17 residues. V shed 8 bases and J 0 bases; nucleotides not matched to a gene: 8. In DNA, the CDR3 is TGTGCCATCCATAGGGGACTAGCGGAAACGAACACCGGGGAGCTGTTTTTT. This translates into CAIHRGLAETNTGELFF.

The V call is TRBV28, the J call TRBJ1-5; tentatively, D is TRBD1 (6 bases). Deletions cut 6 bases from V and 2 bases from J, with 14 bases between. The germline V gene encodes CDR1 MDHEN and CDR2 SYDVKM. This CDR3 has 15 residues. CDR3 amino acids: CASSKGGGGNQPQHF. In DNA form, the CDR3 reads TGTGCCAGCAGCAAAGGGGGAGGTGGCAATCAGCCCCAGCATTTT.

The chain has TRBV20-1 and TRBJ1-2; no firm D call. This CDR3 has 11 residues. Germline CDR1 DFQATT, CDR2 SNEGSKA (reference sequence). The germline V and J ends were trimmed by 6 bases and 7 bases, with 12 bases remaining between them. The CDR3 region is CSAPDGVGYTF. The CDR3 region has the DNA TGCAGTGCGCCGGACGGGGTTGGCTACACCTTC.

This clonotype has only a few counts. This sequence joins TRBV4-2 and TRBJ2-1, with D possibly called TRBD1 or TRBD2 (5 bases each). CDR3 size: 17 residues. Germline V gene lookup returns CDR1 LGHNA and CDR2 YNFKEQ. The ends were cut back, 1 base at V and 6 bases at J, with 19 bases in the middle. The CDR3 spells CASSQVHGAAKGNEQFF. The DNA of the CDR3 is TGTGCCAGCAGCCAAGTTCACGGGGCCGCTAAGGGCAATGAGCAGTTCTTC.

This chain links TRBV2 with TRBJ2-2, with D possibly TRBD1 on 6 matching bases. CDR3 size: 14 residues. Trimming pared 6 bases from V and 5 bases from J, leaving 13 bases between. Germline CDR1 is SNHLY and CDR2 is FYNNEI. The CDR3 reads CASRDRSRTGELFF. DNA of the CDR3: TGTGCCAGCAGAGACAGGTCGAGGACCGGGGAGCTGTTTTTT. Drawing the rest from reference TRBV2 and TRBJ2-2, the complete variable domain is EPEVTQTPSHQVTQMGQEVILRCVPISNHLYFYWYRQILGQKVEFLVSFYNNEISEKSEIFDDQFSVERPDGSNFTLKIRSTKLEDSAMYFCASRDRSRTGELFFGEGSRLTVL.

This rearrangement joins TRBV28 to TRBJ2-3; TRBD1 might be the D (5 bases). Germline-derived CDR1 and CDR2 are MDHEN and SYDVKM. The V and J ends lost 3 bases and 5 bases respectively, with 9 bases between them. The CDR3 is 13 residues long. The DNA for the CDR3 is TGTGCCAGCAGTTTCCAGGGTCAAGATACGCAGTATTTT. Translating gives CASSFQGQDTQYF.

The chain recombines TRBV7-9 with TRBJ2-7; D assignment may be TRBD1 or TRBD2 (6 bases each). The germline gives CDR1 SEHNR, CDR2 FQNEAQ (reference sequence). The CDR3 runs to 15 residues. Trimming removed 1 base at V and 6 bases at J, with 16 bases between. The CDR3 sequence is CASSLGGAGPSEQYF. As DNA, the CDR3 is TGTGCCAGCAGCTTAGGGGGGGCAGGGCCGTCCGAGCAGTACTTC.

The chain combines TRBV29-1 with TRBJ1-1; 7 bases are a match to TRBD1. The length of the CDR3 is 10 residues. V was pared by 4 bases and J by 7 bases, with 0 bases of the junction left unmatched. The V gene's germline CDR1 is SQVTM and CDR2 ANQGSEA. The DNA for the CDR3 is TGCAGCGTTGGGACAGGTGAAGCTTTCTTT. Translating it yields CSVGTGEAFF.

The chain has TRBV2 and TRBJ1-3, with a tentative D call TRBD1 (6 bases). The germline gives CDR1 SNHLY, CDR2 FYNNEI. V lost 6 bases and J 9 bases, leaving 18 bases between the germline ends. The CDR3 covers 14 residues. CDR3 region: CASSGGGQSGTIYF. The CDR3, as DNA: TGTGCCAGCAGCGGAGGGGGGCAAAGCGGCACCATATATTTT.

The sample holds a few counts of this clonotype. This rearrangement joins TRBV20-1 to TRBJ1-5, with 10 bases lining up with TRBD1. There are 15 residues in the CDR3. V lost 5 bases and J lost 0; bases outside the gene matches: 4. Germline V gives CDR1 DFQATT, CDR2 SNEGSKA (reference sequence). The CDR3 is CSADRGLSSNQPQHF. The CDR3 DNA reads as TGCAGTGCTGACAGGGGGCTGTCTAGCAATCAGCCCCAGCATTTT.

V and J are TRBV10-3 and TRBJ2-5; D possibly corresponds to TRBD1 (6 bases). V dropped 6 bases and J dropped 1 base, with 12 bases sitting between them. This CDR3 contains 14 residues. CDR1 is ENHRY, CDR2 SYGVKD, per germline. The CDR3 loop reads CAISHGQLQETQYF. CDR3 coding DNA: TGTGCCATCAGCCACGGACAGCTCCAAGAGACCCAGTACTTC.

This clonotype was recorded a few times. This chain joins TRBV4-1 and TRBJ2-5; tentative D call: TRBD1 (5 bases). The CDR3 extends over 16 amino acids. V lost 1 base and J lost 1, with 13 bases in between. Germline V gene sequence: CDR1 MGHRA, CDR2 YSYEKL. The CDR3 here is CASSQGGAYPQETQYF. The CDR3 DNA reads as TGCGCCAGCAGCCAAGGGGGCGCATATCCCCAAGAGACCCAGTACTTC.

This chain connects TRBV25-1 to TRBJ1-4, with 7 bases that match TRBD1. CDR1 is MGHDK, CDR2 SYGVNS, per germline. CDR3 length: 15 residues. The trim removed 3 bases at V and 6 bases at J, leaving 7 bases unmatched. The CDR3 DNA sequence: TGTGCCAGCAGTGAGAGTACAGGGGCGGATGAAAAACTGTTTTTT. It specifies CASSESTGADEKLFF.

The CDR3 sequence: CASSIIVGHPQETQYF. The DNA of the CDR3 is TGTGCCAGTAGTATAATAGTTGGACACCCCCAAGAGACCCAGTACTTC. This chain links TRBV19 with TRBJ2-7; weak D call: TRBD1 (5 bases). Gene TRBJ2-5 matches the end of the DNA better, so the J call may be wrong. Germline CDR1 LNHDA, CDR2 SQIVND (reference sequence). The CDR3 is made up of 16 amino acids.

This clonotype was found a few times. This chain links TRBV20-1 with TRBJ2-1; D possibly corresponds to TRBD1 (6 bases). Trimming stripped 2 bases from V and 5 bases from J, with 10 bases between. Germline V gene sequence: CDR1 DFQATT, CDR2 SNEGSKA (reference sequence). The CDR3 has 13 residues. The CDR3 loop reads CSARKGGDNEQFF. The CDR3 DNA follows: TGCAGTGCTAGAAAAGGGGGAGACAATGAGCAGTTCTTC.

CDR3 DNA sequence: TGTGCCAGCAGCGGTAGGGGGGACAGCTATAACATTCAGTACTTC. Its translation is CASSGRGDSYNIQYF. This rearrangement joins TRBV9 to TRBJ2-5, with TRBD1 as a possible D gene (7 bases). The J call could be wrong; TRBJ2-4 is a better fit for the DNA end. The CDR3 length is 15 residues. Per the germline V gene, CDR1 is SGDLS and CDR2 is YYNGEE.

The V gene is TRBV4-1, the J gene TRBJ1-4; TRBD1 matches at 8 bases. The CDR3 is made up of 16 amino acids. Germline CDR1 MGHRA, CDR2 YSYEKL. Trimming took 0 bases from V and 5 from J; bases not matched to a gene: 5. In DNA form, the CDR3 reads TGCGCCAGCAGCCAAGAAGGGACAGGCGGAAATGAAAAACTGTTTTTT. This sequence encodes CASSQEGTGGNEKLFF.

The chain couples TRBV20-1 to TRBJ2-7; possible D gene TRBD2, 7 bases. There are 13 residues in the CDR3. In germline, CDR1 is DFQATT, CDR2 SNEGSKA (reference sequence). Deletions cut 4 bases from V and 3 bases from J, with 13 bases between. The CDR3, as DNA: TGCAGTGCTACGGGCGGGGGCCACTACGAGCAGTACTTC. Translation gives CSATGGGHYEQYF.

This sequence joins TRBV2 and TRBJ2-7, with 7 bases aligning to TRBD1. The V and J ends lost 0 bases and 1 base, in that order; junction bases with no gene match: 3. The germline gives CDR1 SNHLY, CDR2 FYNNEI. The CDR3 is 15 amino acids. This CDR3 is CASSEAGDSSYEQYF. CDR3 bases: TGTGCCAGCAGTGAAGCAGGGGACAGTTCCTACGAGCAGTACTTC.

The rearrangement joins TRBV3-1 to TRBJ1-2; D is ambiguous. Between the trimmed V and J ends, which lost 0 bases and 0 bases, there was a span of 8 bases. The germline CDR1 and CDR2 sequences are LGHDT and YNNKEL (reference sequence). The CDR3 totals 15 residues. This CDR3 is CASSQDYGANYGYTF. DNA of the CDR3: TGTGCCAGCAGCCAAGATTATGGGGCTAACTATGGCTACACCTTC.

The rearrangement uses TRBV2 and TRBJ2-1, with 7 bases fitting TRBD2. V dropped 3 bases and J dropped 5; count of bases not matched to a gene: 4. Germline lookup yields CDR1 SNHLY and CDR2 FYNNEI. CDR3 length: 14 residues. The CDR3 nucleotides are TGTGCCAGCAGTGAGGCTAGCGGAAACAATGAGCAGTTCTTC. Translation: CASSEASGNNEQFF.

The chain has TRBV11-2 and TRBJ2-7; perhaps TRBD1 as D (6 bases). CDR3 length equals 12 residues. Germline CDR1 reads SGHAT; CDR2 reads FQNNGV. V shed 11 bases and J shed 6 bases, with 17 bases lying between them. The CDR3 protein is CAVSHTGFEQYF. For the CDR3, the DNA is TGTGCCGTTTCACACACAGGGTTCGAGCAGTACTTC.